These 25 T cell receptor beta chains were sequenced from one sample in a study of regulatory T cells in long-lasting Graves disease. As to time point: newly diagnosed GD, antithyroid drugs for less than 3 months. The TCR library was made from RNA extracted from PBMCs. Building the TCR beta libraries relied on iRepertoire HTBI primers, and CDR3 regions underwent Arm-PCR. TCRdb processed the multiplex PCR reads anew with MiXCR; each CDR3 protein has one entry. Here the sample spans 350,000 to 450,000 distinct CDR3 sequences, around 11% being singletons. These data also formed part of another study, on T cells in Graves' hyperthyroidism and ophthalmopathy.

Material: peripheral blood mononuclear cells (PBMCs), obtained at new diagnosis, from a patient treated with antithyroid drugs. The receptors stem from a woman under 30 with Graves disease.

In its sample, this clonotype was seen a few times. This sequence joins TRBV7-3 and TRBJ2-1; no firm D call. The germline V gene has CDR1 SGHTA and CDR2 FQGTGA. The CDR3 totals 15 residues. The germline V and J ends were trimmed by 4 bases and 8 bases, with 18 bases remaining between them. The CDR3: CASSSGPGSMDEQFF. CDR3 coding DNA: TGTGCCAGCAGCTCCGGCCCCGGGTCCATGGATGAGCAGTTCTTC.

This clonotype occurred many times. The rearrangement uses TRBV11-2 and TRBJ2-7; D unclear. Trimming cost V 0 bases and J 0 bases, with 18 bases left between them. Per germline, CDR1 SGHAT and CDR2 FQNNGV. The length of the CDR3 is 18 residues. CDR3 coding DNA: TGTGCCAGCAGCTTAGATGCGTGGGTAGGGTCTGGCTCCTACGAGCAGTACTTC. This encodes CASSLDAWVGSGSYEQYF.

This clonotype was found many times. The rearrangement uses TRBV2 and TRBJ2-1; D not resolved. Germline V gives CDR1 SNHLY, CDR2 FYNNEI. Trimming cost V 6 bases and J 9 bases, with 9 bases left between them. The CDR3 consists of 11 residues. The DNA for the CDR3 is TGTGCCAGCAGCTTTGGACCTGAGCAGTTCTTC. It is translated as CASSFGPEQFF.

V usage is TRBV13 and J usage is TRBJ2-1; D remains ambiguous. The germline gives CDR1 PRHDT, CDR2 FYEKMQ (reference sequence). V shed 0 bases and J shed 2 bases, with 14 bases lying between them. CDR3 size: 17 residues. CDR3 sequence reads: CASSLGSLPTTYNEQFF. The CDR3 coding sequence is TGTGCCAGCAGCTTAGGGTCCTTACCCACCACCTACAATGAGCAGTTCTTC. Based on the CDR3 plus reference TRBV13 and TRBJ2-1, the full variable domain is AAGVIQSPRHLIKEKRETATLKCYPIPRHDTVYWYQQGPGQDPQFLISFYEKMQSDKGSIPDRFSAQQFSDYHSELNMSSLELGDSALYFCASSLGSLPTTYNEQFFGPGTRLTVL.

This clonotype appeared many times. The chain employs TRBV5-6 and TRBJ2-1; tentative D call: TRBD1 (5 bases). CDR3 length equals 12 residues. V was cut by 4 bases and J by 8 bases, with 10 bases left in between. Germline V gives CDR1 SGHDT, CDR2 YYEEEE. CDR3 in amino acids: CASSPTEHEQFF. The CDR3 DNA is TGTGCCAGCAGCCCGACAGAACATGAGCAGTTCTTC.

This clonotype was recorded at least ten times. This sequence joins TRBV30 and TRBJ2-1; TRBD1 matches at 11 bases. Trimming cost V 8 bases and J 9 bases; bases outside gene matches: 9. The germline CDR1 and CDR2 sequences are GTSNPN and SVGIG (reference sequence). The CDR3 totals 13 residues. The CDR3 spells CASRDRGIPEQFF. The CDR3 bases are TGTGCCAGCCGGGACAGGGGGATTCCTGAGCAGTTCTTC.

The chain links TRBV5-6 to TRBJ1-1; D is unclear. Germline V gene sequence: CDR1 SGHDT, CDR2 YYEEEE. V lost 3 bases and J lost 1, with 16 bases in between. This CDR3 contains 16 residues. This CDR3 is CASSWIGLTGNTEAFF. CDR3 coding DNA: TGTGCCAGCAGCTGGATCGGGTTGACTGGGAACACTGAAGCTTTCTTT.

In its sample, this clonotype was seen many times. V is TRBV6-5 and J is TRBJ1-1; D gene unclear. This CDR3 comprises 14 residues. Between the trimmed V and J ends, which lost 0 bases and 5 bases, there was a span of 10 bases. Germline CDR1 is MNHEY and CDR2 is SVGAGI. In DNA form, the CDR3 reads TGTGCCAGCAGTTACTCAGGGTGGTCGACTGAAGCTTTCTTT. As protein: CASSYSGWSTEAFF.

This clonotype was recorded a few times. This chain connects TRBV10-2 to TRBJ2-2; 8 bases are a match to TRBD2. The CDR3 is 13 amino acids. CDR1 and CDR2 (germline): WSHSY, SAAADI. The V gene end was trimmed by 5 bases and the J gene end by 6 bases; junction bases not matched to a gene: 2. For the CDR3, the DNA is TGCGCCAGCAGTTCTAGCGGGTCCGGGGAGCTGTTTTTT. It encodes CASSSSGSGELFF.

This clonotype showed up many times. J is TRBJ2-1 and V is TRBV28; D remains unclear. Germline CDR1 MDHEN, CDR2 SYDVKM. V shed 2 bases and J shed 0 bases, with 8 bases lying between them. This CDR3 region has 15 residues. The CDR3 DNA reads TGTGCCAGCAGTTTAGGGTCGAGCTCCTACAATGAGCAGTTCTTC. Translation gives CASSLGSSSYNEQFF.

This clonotype was counted between two and nine times. This chain connects TRBV19 to TRBJ1-5; TRBD1 agrees at 11 bases. The V gene's germline CDR1 is LNHDA and CDR2 SQIVND (reference sequence). The length of the CDR3 is 16 residues. The ends lost 9 bases at V and 11 bases at J; junction bases unmatched: 18. The CDR3 reads CASQVTGQGGISTQHF. For the CDR3, the DNA is TGTGCCAGCCAGGTAACGGGACAGGGGGGAATATCGACCCAGCATTTT.

About this clonotype: The CDR3 carries no conserved terminal phenylalanine or tryptophan, so it likely arises from a read error. The genes are TRBV18 and TRBJ1-1, with D perhaps TRBD1 (5 bases). The CDR3 length is 14 residues. The V and J ends lost 4 bases and 5 bases respectively, with 14 bases between them. Germline CDR1 is KGHSH and CDR2 is LQKENI. The CDR3 DNA sequence: TGTGCCAGCTCACTTACCCTGGGACCGACTGAAGCTTTCCTT. This sequence encodes CASSLTLGPTEAFL.

The chain uses TRBV19 and TRBJ2-3, with 10 bases aligning to TRBD2. Germline loops: CDR1 LNHDA, CDR2 SQIVND (reference sequence). CDR3 size: 16 residues. V was clipped by 3 bases and J by 1 base; unmatched bases: 4. The CDR3 nucleotides are TGTGCCAGTAGTATTTATACTAGCGGGGGCACAGATACGCAGTATTTT. It codes for CASSIYTSGGTDTQYF. Complete variable domain (other parts from reference TRBV19 and TRBJ2-3): DGGITQSPKYLFRKEGQNVTLSCEQNLNHDAMYWYRQDPGQGLRLIYYSQIVNDFQKGDIAEGYSVSREKKESFPLTVTSAQKNPTAFYLCASSIYTSGGTDTQYFGPGTRLTVL.

Turning to this clonotype: It may be a read error: a sequence one base away is much more abundant. The chain carries TRBV7-2 and TRBJ2-5, with D possibly matching TRBD1 (6 bases). Near its end, the DNA agrees better with TRBJ2-7, so the J call may be wrong. Germline CDR1 is SGHTA and CDR2 is FQGNSA. This CDR3 is built from 16 residues. As DNA, the CDR3 is TGTACCAGCAGCTTACGACTCGGACAGAGCTCCTACGAGCAGTACTTC. It yields the protein CTSSLRLGQSSYEQYF.

The chain couples TRBV7-6 to TRBJ2-2, with D tentatively TRBD1 (5 bases). This CDR3 comprises 16 residues. V lost 5 bases to trimming and J lost 4 bases, with 17 bases between them. Germline loops: CDR1 SGHVS, CDR2 FNYEAQ. The CDR3 protein is CASSPGWGKLTGELFF. The CDR3 bases are TGTGCCAGCAGCCCAGGGTGGGGAAAACTCACCGGGGAGCTGTTTTTT.

Concerning this clonotype itself: It differs at one base from a far larger clone, so likely a read error. The chain joins TRBV28 to TRBJ2-7; 11 bases agree with TRBD2. J gave up 4 bases and V 5 bases, and 10 bases lay outside the gene matches. CDR1 and CDR2 (germline): MDHEN, SYDVKM. The CDR3 sequence is 16 residues long. In nucleotides, the CDR3 is TGTGCCAGCAGTCATACTAGCGGGGGAGCTATATACGAGCAGTACTTC. Translating it yields CASSHTSGGAIYEQYF.

Of note for this clonotype: This may be a read error: a much more frequent sequence differs by one nucleotide. Since the CDR3 does not end with the conserved phenylalanine or tryptophan, this likely comes from a read error. V is TRBV28 and J is TRBJ1-2; D is perhaps TRBD1 (5 bases). The CDR3 runs to 15 residues. Germline assignment: CDR1 MDHEN and CDR2 SYDVKM. Trimming stripped 4 bases from V and 8 bases from J, with 20 bases between. CDR3 sequence (DNA): TGTGCCAGCAGTTCCCCCCGGGGCGGGGTCGAAGGCTACACCCTC. It translates to CASSSPRGGVEGYTL.

This clonotype came up many times. The V call is TRBV6-2 or TRBV6-3, the J call TRBJ2-1; D is unresolved. Deletions cut 2 bases from V and 8 bases from J, with 13 bases between. CDR3 length equals 14 residues. Germline V CDR1 and CDR2: MNHEY, SVGEGT. The CDR3 nucleotides read TGTGCCAGCAGTTACACCGGGCCCCAGTATGAGCAGTTCTTC. It encodes CASSYTGPQYEQFF.

Remarks on this clonotype: This clone may be a read error of a much larger clone one base away. The chain is built from TRBV6-9 and TRBJ2-7, with D unresolved. The CDR3 spans 15 residues. Germline V gene data show CDR1 as MNHGY and CDR2 as SVAAGI. V lost 4 bases and J 7 bases, leaving 20 bases between the germline ends. The CDR3 coding sequence is TGTGCCAGCAGTTGGTACGGTCCCCCAGCCGCAGAGCAGTACTTC. It encodes CASSWYGPPAAEQYF.

For this clonotype: It differs at one base from a far larger clone, so likely a read error. The CDR3 here is CASSYPTDTEAFF. The CDR3 DNA follows: TGTGCCAGCAGTTACCCGACCGACACTGAAGCTTTCTTT. The chain links TRBV6-2 or TRBV6-3 to TRBJ1-1; D call uncertain. V was cut by 2 bases and J by 3 bases, with 7 bases left in between. The CDR3 sequence is 13 residues long. Germline CDR1 reads MNHEY; CDR2 reads SVGEGT.

This clonotype was counted between two and nine times. V and J are TRBV10-2 and TRBJ2-7; 11 bases are a match to TRBD1. The CDR3 runs 17 residues. The V gene end was trimmed by 7 bases and the J gene end by 3 bases; junction bases not matched to a gene: 14. Germline values: CDR1 WSHSY, CDR2 SAAADI. DNA for the CDR3: TGCGCCAGCACTCCCGGCAGGGACAGGGGGTCCCGCTACGAGCAGTACTTC. Translating it yields CASTPGRDRGSRYEQYF.

This clonotype was seen repeatedly, ten times or more. The gene calls are TRBV28 and TRBJ2-7; the D gene is possibly TRBD2 (5 bases). The V and J ends lost 5 bases and 1 base respectively, with 12 bases between them. CDR3 length: 14 residues. Per germline, CDR1 MDHEN and CDR2 SYDVKM. This CDR3 is CASSPPGVSYEQYF. CDR3 sequence (DNA): TGTGCCAGCAGTCCCCCCGGGGTATCCTACGAGCAGTACTTC. The full variable domain, in which reference TRBV28 and TRBJ2-7 provide the parts outside the CDR3, is DVKVTQSSRYLVKRTGEKVFLECVQDMDHENMFWYRQDPGLGLRLIYFSYDVKMKEKGDIPEGYSVSREKKERFSLILESASTNQTSMYLCASSPPGVSYEQYFGPGTRLTVT.

The chain uses TRBV7-9 and TRBJ1-3, with 7 bases fitting TRBD1. This CDR3 comprises 15 residues. Trimming cost V 5 bases and J 0 bases; bases outside gene matches: 4. The germline CDR1 and CDR2 sequences are SEHNR and FQNEAQ (reference sequence). In nucleotides, the CDR3 is TGTGCCAGCAGCGGACGGACAGGCTCTGGAAACACCATATATTTT. Translated: CASSGRTGSGNTIYF.

Worth noting for this clonotype: A read error may produce the germline difference seen at one junction end. The rearrangement links TRBV18 to TRBJ1-4, with D perhaps matching TRBD1 (5 bases). The CDR3 covers 17 residues. Germline assignment: CDR1 KGHSH and CDR2 LQKENI. CDR3 region: CASSLQPETDTERTSRF. In DNA form, the CDR3 reads TGTGCCAGCTCACTCCAGCCTGAAACGGACACTGAGCGAACTTCACGATTT.

This clonotype was seen repeatedly, ten times or more. The chain combines TRBV20-1 with TRBJ1-5; D unclear. This CDR3 contains 16 residues. Between the trimmed V and J ends, which lost 3 bases and 0 bases, there was a span of 15 bases. Germline CDR1 reads DFQATT; CDR2 reads SNEGSKA (reference sequence). CDR3 sequence: CSARGWVEDSNQPQHF. In DNA form, the CDR3 reads TGCAGTGCTAGGGGTTGGGTAGAGGATAGCAATCAGCCCCAGCATTTT.